This T cell receptor (beta chain) is from a study of T cell changes during pregnancy in multiple sclerosis. A few counts support this clone. The repertoire was sequenced with immunoSEQ multiplex PCR; TCRdb's copy has only in-frame clones and lacks some. The table lists under 90,000 clones, more than 90% of them singletons, with roughly 3.7% in the top ten. The clonotype comes from a female donor in good health, enrolled as a control in a pregnancy study. Source: peripheral blood, taken after pregnancy.

CDR3 sequence (DNA): TGCGCCAGCAGTGAGTCTCAGGGTCTGACTTTCTTT. It encodes CASSESQGLTFF. The chain uses TRBV10-1 and TRBJ1-1, with a possible D match to TRBD1 (5 bases). The CDR3 consists of 12 residues. Germline values: CDR1 WNHNN, CDR2 SYGVQD (reference sequence). Deletions cut 0 bases from V and 12 bases from J, with 11 bases between.